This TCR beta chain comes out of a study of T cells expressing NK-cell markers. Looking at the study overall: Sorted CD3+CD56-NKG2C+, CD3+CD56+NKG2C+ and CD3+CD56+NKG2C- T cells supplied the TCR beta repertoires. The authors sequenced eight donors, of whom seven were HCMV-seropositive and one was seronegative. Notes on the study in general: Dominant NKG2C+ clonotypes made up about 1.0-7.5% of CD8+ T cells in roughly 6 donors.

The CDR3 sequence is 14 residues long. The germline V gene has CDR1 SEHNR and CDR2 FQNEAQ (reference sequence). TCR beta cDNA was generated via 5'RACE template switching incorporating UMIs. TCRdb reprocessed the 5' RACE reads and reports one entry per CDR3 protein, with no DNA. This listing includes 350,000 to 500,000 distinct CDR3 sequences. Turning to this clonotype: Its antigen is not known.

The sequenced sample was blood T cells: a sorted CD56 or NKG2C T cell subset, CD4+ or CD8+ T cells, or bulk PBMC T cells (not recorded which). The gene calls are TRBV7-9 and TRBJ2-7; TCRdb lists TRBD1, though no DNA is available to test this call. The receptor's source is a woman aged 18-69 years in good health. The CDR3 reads CASSAGGAFYEQYF.